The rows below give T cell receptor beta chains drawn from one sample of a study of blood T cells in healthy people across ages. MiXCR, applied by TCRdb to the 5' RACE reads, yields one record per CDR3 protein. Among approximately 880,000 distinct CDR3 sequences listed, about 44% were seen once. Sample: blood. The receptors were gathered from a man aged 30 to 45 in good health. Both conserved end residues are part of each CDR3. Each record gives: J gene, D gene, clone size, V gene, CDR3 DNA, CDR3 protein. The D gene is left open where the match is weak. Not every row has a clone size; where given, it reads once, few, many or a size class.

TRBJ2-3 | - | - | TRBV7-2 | TGTGCCAGCAGCTTAGGAGGTTTAAGCGATACGCAGTATTTT | CASSLGGLSDTQYF
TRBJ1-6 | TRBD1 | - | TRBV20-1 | TGCAGTGTGAGGGGGACAGGGGGCAATTCACCCCTCCACTTT | CSVRGTGGNSPLHF
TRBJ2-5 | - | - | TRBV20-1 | TGCAGTGCTAGAGCAATAGTAAAAGAGACCCAGTACTTC | CSARAIVKETQYF
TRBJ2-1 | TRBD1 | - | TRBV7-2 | TGTGCCAGCAGGTTCCGACAGGGGAATGAGCAGTTCTTC | CASRFRQGNEQFF
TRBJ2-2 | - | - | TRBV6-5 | TGTGCCAGCAGCCCAAGGGACCTCACCGGGGAGCTGTTTTTT | CASSPRDLTGELFF
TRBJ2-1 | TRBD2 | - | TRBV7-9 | TGTGCCAGCAGCCTAGGCGGACTAGCGATTTCACCTGAGCAGTTCTTC | CASSLGGLAISPEQFF
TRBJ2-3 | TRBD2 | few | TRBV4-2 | TGTGCCAGCAGCCCTGGACTAGCGGGGGGGGCAGATACGCAGTATTTT | CASSPGLAGGADTQYF
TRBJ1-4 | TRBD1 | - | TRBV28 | TGTGCCAGCATTTCCGGACAGGGGTCGGCAAAACTGTTTTTT | CASISGQGSAKLFF
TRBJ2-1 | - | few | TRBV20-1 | TGCAGTGCACAGTTGCTTGCGGACTTCGGGCTCAATGAGCAGTTCTTC | CSAQLLADFGLNEQFF
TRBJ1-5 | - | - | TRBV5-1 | TGCGCCAGCTGCCCCGCGGGTGCAGGGGAGAATCAGCCCCAGCATTTT | CASCPAGAGENQPQHF
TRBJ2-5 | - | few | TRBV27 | TGTGCCAGCAGTTCCTTCCGGGGTCCCACGGGGACCCAGTACTTC | CASSSFRGPTGTQYF
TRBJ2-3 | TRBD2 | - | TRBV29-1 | TGCAGCGTCGGGAGGGCTACAGATACGCAGTATTTT | CSVGRATDTQYF
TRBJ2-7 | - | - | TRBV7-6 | TGTGCCAGCAGCTTAGATCCGGGCGGCGTCCACGAGCAGTACTTC | CASSLDPGGVHEQYF
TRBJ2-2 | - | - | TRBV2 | TGTGCCAGCAATGGGGGCGCGGTCCCCGGGGAGCTGTTTTTT | CASNGGAVPGELFF
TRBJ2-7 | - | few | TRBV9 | TGTGCCAGCAGCGTAGATCCGGACGGGACCTACGAGCAGTACTTC | CASSVDPDGTYEQYF
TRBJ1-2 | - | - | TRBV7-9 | TGTGCCAGCAGCCTAGAAATAGGCTATGGCTACACCTTC | CASSLEIGYGYTF
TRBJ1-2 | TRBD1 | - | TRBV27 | TGTGCCAGCAGTGTTGCCCCAGGGGGCAATGGCTACACCTTC | CASSVAPGGNGYTF
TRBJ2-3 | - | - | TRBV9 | TGTGCCAGCAGCGTAGATATGAGCGGGAGCACAGATACGCAGTATTTT | CASSVDMSGSTDTQYF
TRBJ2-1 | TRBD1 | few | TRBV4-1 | TGCGCCAGCAGCCCGGGACAGGGCAGCGATGAGCAGTTCTTC | CASSPGQGSDEQFF
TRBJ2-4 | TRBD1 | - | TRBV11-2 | TGTGCCAGCAGCTTAGATAGGTCGGGACAGTCTACCAAAAACATTCAGTACTTC | CASSLDRSGQSTKNIQYF
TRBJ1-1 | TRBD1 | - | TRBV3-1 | TGTGCCAGCAGCCCGTACGGGACAGGAACTGAAGCTTTCTTT | CASSPYGTGTEAFF
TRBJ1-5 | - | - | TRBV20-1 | TGCAGTGCCAACCCCGGACAGCTAGCTGATCAGCCCCAGCATTTT | CSANPGQLADQPQHF
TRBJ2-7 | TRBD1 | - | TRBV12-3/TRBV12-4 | TGTGCCAGCAGTCCGACAGGGACGGACGAGCAGTACTTC | CASSPTGTDEQYF
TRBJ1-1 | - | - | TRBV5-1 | TGCGCCAGCAGCCCGGGGGAGGGGTGGAACACTGAAGCTTTCTTT | CASSPGEGWNTEAFF
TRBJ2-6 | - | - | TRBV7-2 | TGTGCCAGCAGACGATCCAGCCGCTCTGGGGCCAACGTCCTGACTTTC | CASRRSSRSGANVLTF
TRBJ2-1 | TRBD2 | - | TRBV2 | TGTGCCAGCATAGCGGGGGGGGGCAATGAGCAGTTCTTC | CASIAGGGNEQFF
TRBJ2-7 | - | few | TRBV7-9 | TGTGCCAGCAGCGGGCTGACCTACGAGCAGTACTTC | CASSGLTYEQYF
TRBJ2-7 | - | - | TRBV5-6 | TGTGCCAGCAGCCCCCTTGATACCTACGAGCAGTACTTC | CASSPLDTYEQYF
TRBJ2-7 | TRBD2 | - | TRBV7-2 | TGTGCCAGCAGCTTAGATGGGGGAGGGGACGAGCAGTACTTC | CASSLDGGGDEQYF
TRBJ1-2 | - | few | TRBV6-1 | TGTGCCAGCAGTGAAGGAGGGGTCGGCTACACCTTC | CASSEGGVGYTF
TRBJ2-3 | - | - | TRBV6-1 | TGTGCCAGCAGTGAAGCCCTGGGATCAAGGGCGCAGTATTTT | CASSEALGSRAQYF
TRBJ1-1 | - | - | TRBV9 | TGTGCCAGCAGCGTAGGTGGGGTTGGGACTGAAGCTTTCTTT | CASSVGGVGTEAFF
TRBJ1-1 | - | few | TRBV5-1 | TGCGCCAGCAGCCAAGAACAGGCCGAGAACACTGAAGCTTTCTTT | CASSQEQAENTEAFF
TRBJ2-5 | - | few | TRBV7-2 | TGTGCCAGCAGCTTAATTGGGATGATCCGAGAGACCCAGTACTTC | CASSLIGMIRETQYF
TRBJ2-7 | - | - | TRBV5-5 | TGTGCCAGCAGCTTACGGACTGGACAGCCCCCCTACGAGCAGTACTTC | CASSLRTGQPPYEQYF
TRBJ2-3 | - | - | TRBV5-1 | TGCGCCAGCAGCTTGCAGGGATTCACAGATACGCAGTATTTT | CASSLQGFTDTQYF
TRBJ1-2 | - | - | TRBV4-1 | TGCGCCAGCAGCCAAGATCAGGACATTAACTATGGCTACACCTTC | CASSQDQDINYGYTF
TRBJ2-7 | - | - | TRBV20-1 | TGCAGTGCTAGAGATTCCGCCTCAAGGGACGAGCAGTACTTC | CSARDSASRDEQYF
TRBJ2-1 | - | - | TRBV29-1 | TGCAGATCGGGACACCGGGACTATGAGCAGTTCTTC | CRSGHRDYEQFF
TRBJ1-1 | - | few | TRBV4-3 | TGCGCCAGCAGCCTGGAGGGAGGTTCGTATTCAGAAGCTTTCTTT | CASSLEGGSYSEAFF
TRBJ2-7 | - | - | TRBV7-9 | TGTGCCAGCAGCTTAGGATCCGATCTCCCCTACGAGCAGTACTTC | CASSLGSDLPYEQYF
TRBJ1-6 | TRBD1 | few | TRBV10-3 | TGTGCCTCCGGACAGGCTTTGGATTCACCCCTCCACTTT | CASGQALDSPLHF
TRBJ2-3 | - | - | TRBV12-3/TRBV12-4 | TGTGCCAGCAGCCGGCCTCACGATACGCAGTATTTT | CASSRPHDTQYF
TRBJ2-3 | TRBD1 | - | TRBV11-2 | TGTGCCAGCGTCCGGGACAGTAGCACAGATACGCAGTATTTT | CASVRDSSTDTQYF
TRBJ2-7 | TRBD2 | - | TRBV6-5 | TGTGCCAGCAGTTACTCGGCGGGGGGAGACTACGAGCAGTACTTC | CASSYSAGGDYEQYF
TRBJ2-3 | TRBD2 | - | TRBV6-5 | TGTGCCAGCAGTTACTCGCCTAGAAGAACTAGCGCTGGGGTCAATACGCAGTATTTT | CASSYSPRRTSAGVNTQYF
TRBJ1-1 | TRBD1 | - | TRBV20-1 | TGCAGTGCTACCTGGACAGGGGCACCCACTGAAGCTTTCTTT | CSATWTGAPTEAFF
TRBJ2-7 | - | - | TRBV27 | TGTGCCAGCAGTGAGGAAATCTCCTACGAGCAGTACTTC | CASSEEISYEQYF
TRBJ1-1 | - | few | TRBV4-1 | TGCGCCAGCAGCCCCCATGGCGTGACAGCCAATGAAGCTTTCTTT | CASSPHGVTANEAFF
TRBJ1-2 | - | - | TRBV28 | TGTGCCAGCAGTTTCCAGAGTCGCCCCTATGGCTACACCTTC | CASSFQSRPYGYTF
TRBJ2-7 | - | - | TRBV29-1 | TGCAGCGCATCATCAGGGGAGTTCTACGAGCAGTACTTC | CSASSGEFYEQYF
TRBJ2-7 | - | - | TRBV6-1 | TGTGCCAGCAGAACCCGGACATCGCAGTACTTC | CASRTRTSQYF
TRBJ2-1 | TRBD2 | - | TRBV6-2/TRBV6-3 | TGTGCCAGCAGTTACCGGGGGGGCTACAATGAGCAGTTCTTC | CASSYRGGYNEQFF
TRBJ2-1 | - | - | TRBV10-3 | TGTGCCGTCAGTAGCGTTGGCAATGAGCAGTTCTTC | CAVSSVGNEQFF
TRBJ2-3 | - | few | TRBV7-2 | TGTGCCAGCAGCCGGACTATGAGCACAGATACGCAGTATTTT | CASSRTMSTDTQYF
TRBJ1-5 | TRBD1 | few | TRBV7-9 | TGTGCCAGCAGCGATGGGACAGGGGACAATCAGCCCCAGCATTTT | CASSDGTGDNQPQHF
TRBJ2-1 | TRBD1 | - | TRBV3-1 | TGTGCCAGCAGCTATCGGGACAGAATCAATGAGCAGTTCTTC | CASSYRDRINEQFF
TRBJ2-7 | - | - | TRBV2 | TGTGCCAGCAGTGAAAATCTCTCCTACAATGAGCAGTACTTC | CASSENLSYNEQYF